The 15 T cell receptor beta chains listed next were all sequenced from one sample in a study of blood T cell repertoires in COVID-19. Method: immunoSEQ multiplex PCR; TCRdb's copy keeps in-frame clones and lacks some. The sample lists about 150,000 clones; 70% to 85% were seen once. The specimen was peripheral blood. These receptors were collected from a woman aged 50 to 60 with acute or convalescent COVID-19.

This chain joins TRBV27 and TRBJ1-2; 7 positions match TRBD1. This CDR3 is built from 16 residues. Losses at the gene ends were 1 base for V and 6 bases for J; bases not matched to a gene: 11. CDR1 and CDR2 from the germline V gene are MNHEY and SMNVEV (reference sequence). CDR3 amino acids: CASSLLASGQSNGYTF. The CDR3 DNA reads TGTGCCAGCAGTTTATTGGCCTCGGGACAGAGTAATGGCTACACCTTC.

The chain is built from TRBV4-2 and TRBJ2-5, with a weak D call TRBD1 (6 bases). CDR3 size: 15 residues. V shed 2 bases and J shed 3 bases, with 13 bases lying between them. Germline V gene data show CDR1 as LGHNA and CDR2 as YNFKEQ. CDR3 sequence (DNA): TGTGCCAGCAGCCAATATCCAGGGGTAAAAGAGACCCAGTACTTC. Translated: CASSQYPGVKETQYF.

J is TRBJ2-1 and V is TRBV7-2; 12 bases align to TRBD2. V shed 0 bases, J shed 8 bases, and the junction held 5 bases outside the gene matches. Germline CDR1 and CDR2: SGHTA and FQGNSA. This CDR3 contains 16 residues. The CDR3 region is CASSLATSGGSDEQFF. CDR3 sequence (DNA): TGTGCCAGCAGCTTAGCCACTAGCGGGGGGAGCGATGAGCAGTTCTTC.

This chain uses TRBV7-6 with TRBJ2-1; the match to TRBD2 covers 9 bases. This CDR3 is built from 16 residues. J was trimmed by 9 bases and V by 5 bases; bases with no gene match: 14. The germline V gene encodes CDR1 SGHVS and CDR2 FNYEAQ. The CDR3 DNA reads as TGTGCCAGCAGCCCCGGCCTGCGGGAGGGCCCCATTGAGCAGTTCTTC. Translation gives CASSPGLREGPIEQFF. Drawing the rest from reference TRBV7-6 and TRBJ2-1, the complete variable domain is GAGVSQSPRYKVTKRGQDVALRCDPISGHVSLYWYRQALGQGPEFLTYFNYEAQQDKSGLPNDRFSAERPEGSISTLTIQRTEQRDSAMYRCASSPGLREGPIEQFFGPGTRLTVL.

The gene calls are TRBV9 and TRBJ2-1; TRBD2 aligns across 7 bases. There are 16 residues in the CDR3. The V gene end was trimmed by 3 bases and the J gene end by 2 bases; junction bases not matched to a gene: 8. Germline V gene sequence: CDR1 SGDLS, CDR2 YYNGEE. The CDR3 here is CASSAYLADPYNEQFF. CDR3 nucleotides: TGTGCCAGCAGCGCCTACCTAGCGGACCCCTACAATGAGCAGTTCTTC.

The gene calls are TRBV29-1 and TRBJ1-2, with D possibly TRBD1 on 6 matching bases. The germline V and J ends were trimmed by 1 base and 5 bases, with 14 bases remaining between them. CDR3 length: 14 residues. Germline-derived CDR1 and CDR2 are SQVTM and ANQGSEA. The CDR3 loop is CSVEATGLPYGYTF. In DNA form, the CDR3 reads TGCAGCGTTGAAGCCACAGGGCTACCTTATGGCTACACCTTC.

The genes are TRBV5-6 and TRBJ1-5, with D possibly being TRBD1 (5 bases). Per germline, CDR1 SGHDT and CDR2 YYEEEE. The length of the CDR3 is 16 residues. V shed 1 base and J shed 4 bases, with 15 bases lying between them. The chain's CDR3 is CASSLSFVTENQPQHF. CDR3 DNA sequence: TGTGCCAGCAGCTTGTCTTTCGTGACAGAAAATCAGCCCCAGCATTTT.

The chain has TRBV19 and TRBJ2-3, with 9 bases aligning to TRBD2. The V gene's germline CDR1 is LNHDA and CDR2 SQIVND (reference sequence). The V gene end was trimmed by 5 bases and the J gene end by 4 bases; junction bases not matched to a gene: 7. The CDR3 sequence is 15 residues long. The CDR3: CASSDAGGPADTQYF. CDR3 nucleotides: TGTGCCAGTAGTGATGCGGGGGGGCCCGCAGATACGCAGTATTTT.

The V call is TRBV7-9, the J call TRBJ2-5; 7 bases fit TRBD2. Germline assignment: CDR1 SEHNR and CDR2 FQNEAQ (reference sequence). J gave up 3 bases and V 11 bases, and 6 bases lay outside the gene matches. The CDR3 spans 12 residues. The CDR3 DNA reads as TGTGCCGGCGCGGGAGAGGAAGAGACCCAGTACTTC. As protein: CAGAGEEETQYF.

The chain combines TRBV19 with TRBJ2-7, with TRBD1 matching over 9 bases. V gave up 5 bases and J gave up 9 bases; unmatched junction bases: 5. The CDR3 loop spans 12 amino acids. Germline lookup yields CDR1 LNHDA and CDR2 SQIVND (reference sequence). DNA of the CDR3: TGTGCCAGTAGTCACGACAGGGGGGTGCAGTACTTC. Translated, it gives CASSHDRGVQYF.

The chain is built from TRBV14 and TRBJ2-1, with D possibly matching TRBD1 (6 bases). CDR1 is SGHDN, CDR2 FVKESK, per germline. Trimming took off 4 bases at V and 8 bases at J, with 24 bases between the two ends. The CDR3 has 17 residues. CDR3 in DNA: TGTGCCAGCAGCCCAACGGCCGCCACAGGGAATGGCGATGAGCAGTTCTTC. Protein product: CASSPTAATGNGDEQFF.

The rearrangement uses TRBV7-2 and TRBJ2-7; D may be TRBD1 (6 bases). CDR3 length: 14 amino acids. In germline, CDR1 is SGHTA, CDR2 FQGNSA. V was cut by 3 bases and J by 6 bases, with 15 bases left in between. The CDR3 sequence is CASSLRTVTGEQYF. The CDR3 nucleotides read TGTGCCAGCAGCTTGAGGACAGTAACCGGCGAGCAGTACTTC.

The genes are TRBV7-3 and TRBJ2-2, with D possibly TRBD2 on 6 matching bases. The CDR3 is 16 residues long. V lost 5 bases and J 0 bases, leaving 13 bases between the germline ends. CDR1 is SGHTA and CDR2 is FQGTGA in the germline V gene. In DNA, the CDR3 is TGTGCCAGCAGCAGGCTAGCGCGAACGAACACCGGGGAGCTGTTTTTT. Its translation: CASSRLARTNTGELFF.

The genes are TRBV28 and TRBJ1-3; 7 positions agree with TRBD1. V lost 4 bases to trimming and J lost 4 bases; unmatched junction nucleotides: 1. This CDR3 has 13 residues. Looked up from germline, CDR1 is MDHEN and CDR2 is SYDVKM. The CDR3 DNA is TGTGCCAGCAGTTCGACAGGGGGAAACACCATATATTTT. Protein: CASSSTGGNTIYF.

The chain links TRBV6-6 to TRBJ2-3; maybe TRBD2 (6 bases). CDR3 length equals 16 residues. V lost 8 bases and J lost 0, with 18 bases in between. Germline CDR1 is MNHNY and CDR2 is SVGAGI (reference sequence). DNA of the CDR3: TGTGCCAGCGGTTGGGACCCCGGGACTAGCACAGATACGCAGTATTTT. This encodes CASGWDPGTSTDTQYF.